This T cell receptor beta chain is drawn from a study of T cells in Graves' hyperthyroidism and ophthalmopathy. Study context: Pretreatment peripheral blood was obtained at initial diagnosis.

Overall study findings and caveats: Ophthalmopathy got predicted by the model a median 6.5 months before its onset. Blood also held most thyroid clonotypes expanded beyond 0.001.

Exclusion criteria comprised uncontrolled infection, other autoimmune disease, pregnancy or lactation. The V gene's germline CDR1 is SGHRS and CDR2 YFSETQ. This CDR3 comprises 15 residues. J gave up 1 base and V 0 bases, and 1 base lay outside the gene matches. This clonotype showed up many times. The antigen is unknown. What was amplified from RNA transcripts were TCR beta CDR3 regions. TCR CDR3 regions were first amplified by RT-PCR with HTBI primers. TCRdb used MiXCR to reprocess the multiplex PCR reads, holding one entry per CDR3 protein. Among around 600,000 distinct CDR3 sequences listed, about a sixth were seen once.

The genes are TRBV5-1 and TRBJ2-7; 10 nucleotides match TRBD1. The sample consisted of blood. This clonotype was sampled from a woman in her thirties or forties with Graves' ophthalmopathy. CDR3 DNA: TGCGCCAGCAGCTTGGTGGGACAGGGGTCCTACGAGCAGTACTTC. Amino acids: CASSLVGQGSYEQYF. The full variable domain, rest sourced from reference TRBV5-1 and TRBJ2-7, is KAGVTQTPRYLIKTRGQQVTLSCSPISGHRSVSWYQQTPGQGLQFLFEYFSETQRNKGNFPGRFSGRQFSNSRSEMNVSTLELGDSALYLCASSLVGQGSYEQYFGPGTRLTVT.